What follows are 23 T cell receptor beta chains derived from one specimen sequenced in a study of tumor-infiltrating lymphocytes in primary liver carcinoma. Unsorted bulk tissue, about 17-34 mg of it, served as the source for co-extraction of RNA and DNA. Total RNA amounting to 500 ng was the source from which TCR beta cDNA was made with a constant-region primer. Employing slightly modified ARM-PCR, three nested multiplex PCR rounds were run, and these gave rise to the TCR beta libraries. The study ran its first two PCR rounds for around 10 cycles each, using TRBV1-TRBV30 forward primers and a C-beta reverse primer. From the multiplex PCR reads, TCRdb called clonotypes with MiXCR, one entry per CDR3 protein. The sample carries approximately 110,000 distinct CDR3 sequences, 55% to 75% recorded once. Sequenced sample: liver tumor tissue from sampling region 3. Documented subset: tumor region T3, left-lateral pole. These receptors all stem from an older woman with primary liver carcinoma and hepatitis B virus infection.

This sequence joins TRBV11-2 and TRBJ2-3; the match to TRBD1 covers 9 bases. The J call could be wrong; TRBJ1-5 is a better fit for the DNA end. The CDR3 totals 16 residues. The V gene's germline CDR1 is SGHAT and CDR2 FQNNGV. The CDR3 loop reads CASSSDTGQGTDTQHF. CDR3 nucleotides: TGTGCCAGCAGCTCAGATACGGGACAGGGCACGGATACGCAGCATTTT.

Points on this clonotype: A much larger clone sits a single nucleotide away, making a read error possible. J is TRBJ1-2 and V is TRBV4-1; no clear D gene. The CDR3 is made up of 14 amino acids. The germline gives CDR1 MGHRA, CDR2 YSYEKL. Trimming stripped 3 bases from V and 8 bases from J, with 16 bases between. The CDR3 DNA reads as TGCGCCAGCAGCCAGACTATGACCGCTTCGGGCTACACCTTC. Residues: CASSQTMTASGYTF.

This clonotype was picked up many times. V and J are TRBV5-6 and TRBJ2-5; D is uncertain. The V end lost 4 bases, the J end lost 6 bases, and 16 bases lay between the germline ends. Per germline, CDR1 SGHDT and CDR2 YYEEEE. There are 14 residues in the CDR3. CDR3 region: CASSPLPGTKTQYF. DNA for the CDR3: TGTGCCAGCAGCCCCCTTCCGGGCACCAAGACCCAGTACTTC.

With respect to this clonotype: This may come from a read error, since a much larger clone is one base off. The V and J genes are TRBV28 and TRBJ1-4; D is ambiguous. Germline V gene data show CDR1 as MDHEN and CDR2 as SYDVKM. This CDR3 contains 11 residues. CDR3 coding DNA: TGTGTCAGCAAGAAAGGAGAAAAACTGTTTTTT. Its translation is CVSKKGEKLFF.

For this clonotype: It may be a read error: a sequence one base away is much more abundant. The chain uses TRBV7-9 and TRBJ2-3, with D hard to call. Per the germline V gene, CDR1 is SEHNR and CDR2 is FQNEAQ (reference sequence). The CDR3 has 14 residues. The CDR3 DNA sequence: TGTGCCAACAGCTTAGTCGGCTCCGGAGATACGCAGTATTTT. Translated, it gives CANSLVGSGDTQYF.

Remarks on this clonotype: Given the absence of the conserved phenylalanine or tryptophan at the CDR3 end, a read error is likely. The rearrangement links TRBV7-8 to TRBJ2-3; 8 positions match TRBD2. Per the germline V gene, CDR1 is SGHVS and CDR2 is FQNEAQ. This CDR3 region has 18 residues. This CDR3 is CASSRKGLDLSGTNTQYL. The CDR3 DNA reads TGTGCCAGCAGCCGTAAGGGACTAGATCTATCTGGCACAAATACGCAGTATTTA.

With respect to this clonotype: A much larger clone differs by one base, so this may be a read error. Because the CDR3 is missing its conserved closing phenylalanine or tryptophan, this is likely a read error. CDR3 sequence (DNA): TGTGCCAGCAGCGATGTGTTGGGACCCCAAGAGACCCAGTACTCC. Encoded protein: CASSDVLGPQETQYS. The V gene is TRBV5-8, the J gene TRBJ2-5; either TRBD1 or TRBD2 may fit D (5 bases each). CDR1 and CDR2 (germline): SGHTS, YDEGEE. The CDR3 runs to 15 residues. V was pared by 4 bases and J by 1 base, with 14 bases between.

The chain uses TRBV7-9 and TRBJ2-3; possibly TRBD2 for D (7 bases). Germline CDR1 reads SEHNR; CDR2 reads FQNEAQ (reference sequence). The V and J ends lost 3 bases and 4 bases respectively, with 20 bases between them. The CDR3 is 17 amino acids. This chain's CDR3 is CASSFLEGGTSADTQYF. The CDR3 bases are TGTGCCAGCAGCTTTTTGGAGGGGGGAACTAGCGCAGATACGCAGTATTTT. Complete variable domain (other parts from reference TRBV7-9 and TRBJ2-3): DTGVSQNPRHKITKRGQNVTFRCDPISEHNRLYWYRQTLGQGPEFLTYFQNEAQLEKSRLLSDRFSAERPKGSFSTLEIQRTEQGDSAMYLCASSFLEGGTSADTQYFGPGTRLTVL.

This clonotype was seen ten or more times. The chain couples TRBV28 to TRBJ1-4; 7 bases match TRBD1. CDR1 MDHEN and CDR2 SYDVKM come from the germline V gene. The CDR3 is 14 residues long. Trimming removed 5 bases from V and 11 bases from J; junction bases left unmatched: 11. CDR3 in DNA: TGTGCCAGCAGTCCCAAACCCGCGACAGGGAAACTGTTTTTT. Translating it yields CASSPKPATGKLFF. The whole variable domain, remainder taken from reference TRBV28 and TRBJ1-4, is DVKVTQSSRYLVKRTGEKVFLECVQDMDHENMFWYRQDPGLGLRLIYFSYDVKMKEKGDIPEGYSVSREKKERFSLILESASTNQTSMYLCASSPKPATGKLFFGSGTQLSVL.

On this clonotype: A read error may explain this, as a much larger clone is one base away. The V gene is TRBV30, the J gene TRBJ2-7; TRBD2 matches at 11 bases. Germline CDR1 GTSNPN, CDR2 SVGIG (reference sequence). The CDR3 has 15 amino acids. The J segment lost 6 bases and the V segment lost 6 bases, leaving 13 bases of the junction unmatched. Here the CDR3 reads CACPTSGGGISEQYF. In nucleotides, the CDR3 is TGTGCCTGCCCCACTAGCGGGGGCGGAATCAGCGAGCAGTACTTC.

A word on this clonotype: The germline gene is not matched at one end of the junction; a read error may be the cause. As DNA, the CDR3 is TGTGCCAGCAGCTTGACTAGCTGGATGACCTACAATGAGCAGTTCTTT. Translated, it gives CASSLTSWMTYNEQFF. This chain joins TRBV11-2 and TRBJ2-1, with 7 bases aligning to TRBD2. Germline V gene sequence: CDR1 SGHAT, CDR2 FQNNGV. The length of the CDR3 is 16 residues.

By proportion, this clonotype is medium-sized. The rearrangement joins TRBV6-1 to TRBJ2-7; 7 bases fit TRBD1. This CDR3 spans 13 amino acids. CDR1 and CDR2 from the germline V gene are MNHNS and SASEGT. The junction had 8 bases not matched to a gene; V was cut back by 5 bases and J by 7 bases. In DNA form, the CDR3 reads TGTGCCAGCAGTCCCCGGACAGGATGGGAGCAGTACTTC. Amino acid sequence: CASSPRTGWEQYF.

This chain connects TRBV11-3 to TRBJ2-1, with 7 nucleotides matching TRBD2. The CDR3 extends over 16 amino acids. J lost 6 bases, V lost 1 base, and 9 bases had no gene match. Germline V gives CDR1 SGHNT, CDR2 YENEEA. The CDR3 protein is CASSLGGGLVPNEQFF. The CDR3 DNA follows: TGTGCCAGCAGCTTAGGGGGGGGTTTAGTGCCCAATGAGCAGTTCTTC.

Comments on this clonotype: This may come from a read error, since a much larger clone is one base off. The chain is built from TRBV5-4 and TRBJ2-2, with D perhaps TRBD1 or TRBD2 (5 bases each). Germline loops: CDR1 SGHNT, CDR2 YYREEE (reference sequence). This CDR3 spans 13 amino acids. Here the CDR3 reads CASSPGPYGKLFF. DNA of the CDR3: TGTGCCAGCAGCCCGGGACCATACGGGAAGCTGTTTTTT.

This chain links TRBV6-2 or TRBV6-3 with TRBJ1-1; D gene uncertain. The CDR3 totals 13 residues. The germline V and J ends were trimmed by 7 bases and 5 bases, with 14 bases remaining between them. The germline V gene has CDR1 MNHEY and CDR2 SVGEGT. DNA of the CDR3: TGTGCCAGCAATTGGCAGAGAGGAACTGAAGCTTTCTTT. Translated, it gives CASNWQRGTEAFF.

A word on this clonotype: Mismatch with germline at one junction end may stem from a read error. V is TRBV4-1 and J is TRBJ2-1; no clear D. The CDR3 is made up of 13 amino acids. The V gene's germline CDR1 is MGHRA and CDR2 YSYEKL. The CDR3: CVSSQPPVNEQFF. The CDR3 DNA sequence: TGCGTCAGCAGCCAGCCACCCGTTAATGAGCAGTTCTTC.

Points on this clonotype: No conserved phenylalanine or tryptophan ends this CDR3, so it is likely a read error. CDR3 protein: CASSAGGSNYGYTL. CDR3 bases: TGTGCTAGCAGCGCCGGGGGATCTAACTATGGCTACACCCTC. This rearrangement joins TRBV5-4 to TRBJ1-2, with D perhaps matching TRBD1 (5 bases). CDR3 length equals 14 residues. Germline assignment: CDR1 SGHNT and CDR2 YYREEE (reference sequence).

This clonotype was seen at least ten times. This chain links TRBV12-3 or TRBV12-4 with TRBJ2-3; D perhaps matches TRBD1 (6 bases). Trimming removed 7 bases from V and 2 bases from J, with 13 bases in between. The CDR3 contains 14 residues. CDR3 amino acids: CASTRGRNTDTQYF. Here the CDR3 DNA reads TGTGCCAGCACCAGGGGACGGAACACAGATACGCAGTATTTT.

Concerning this clonotype itself: Mismatch with germline at one junction end may stem from a read error. The chain carries TRBV29-1 and TRBJ2-3; tentative D call: TRBD2 (7 bases). The germline gives CDR1 SQVTM, CDR2 ANQGSEA. The CDR3 is 14 residues long. CDR3 residues: CSVSSGGGTDTQYF. The CDR3 nucleotides are TGCAGCGTTAGCTCGGGGGGCGGCACAGATACACAGTATTTT.

This clonotype has ten or more counts. The chain employs TRBV12-3 or TRBV12-4 and TRBJ1-2; the D is unclear. The CDR3 consists of 13 residues. With 1 base removed from V and 4 bases from J, the gap between germline ends came to 7 bases. The CDR3 reads CASSLGSTYGYTF. CDR3 coding DNA: TGTGCCAGCAGTTTAGGCAGTACCTATGGCTACACCTTC.

The genes are TRBV7-9 and TRBJ2-7; TRBD1 is a possible D gene (5 bases). Per germline, CDR1 SEHNR and CDR2 FQNEAQ (reference sequence). This CDR3 is 13 amino acids long. The V gene lost 5 bases and the J gene lost 6 bases, with 14 bases spanning the gap. CDR3 nucleotides: TGTGCCAGCAGCCCCCCCCCAGGGATCGAGCAGTACTTC. Its translation: CASSPPPGIEQYF. Complete variable domain (other parts from reference TRBV7-9 and TRBJ2-7): DTGVSQNPRHKITKRGQNVTFRCDPISEHNRLYWYRQTLGQGPEFLTYFQNEAQLEKSRLLSDRFSAERPKGSFSTLEIQRTEQGDSAMYLCASSPPPGIEQYFGPGTRLTVT.

The J gene is TRBJ2-5, the V gene TRBV5-1; D is uncertain. The germline V and J ends were trimmed by 0 bases and 4 bases, with 7 bases remaining between them. The CDR3 has 13 amino acids. Per germline, CDR1 SGHRS and CDR2 YFSETQ. The DNA of the CDR3 is TGCGCCAGCAGCTTGGAGTTCCGAGAGACCCAGTACTTC. Translating it yields CASSLEFRETQYF.

Notes on this clonotype: Mismatch with germline at one junction end may stem from a read error. The rearrangement joins TRBV11-2 to TRBJ2-3; a weak D match, TRBD2 (6 bases). This CDR3 spans 14 amino acids. Germline values: CDR1 SGHAT, CDR2 FQNNGV. CDR3: CANSSGILGGTQYF. In DNA form, the CDR3 reads TGTGCCAACAGCTCCGGGATCTTGGGGGGAACGCAGTATTTT.